This T cell receptor (beta chain) was sequenced in a study of memory CD4+ T cells and cytomegalovirus serostatus. The sort gate was single viable CD3+CD4+CD8-CD45RO+ cells for memory CD4+ T cells. Per the original methods: After removing out-of-frame reads, 2,204,828 distinct TCRbeta sequences remained. Only in-frame clones appear in the TCRdb table, and some are missing; sequencing was by immunoSEQ multiplex PCR. That table supplies the V and J calls and clone size; D and trimming were determined from the DNA. The table lists 40,000 to 55,000 clones, over 65% of them singletons. The receptor was isolated from an adult in good health and CMV-seronegative. The sequencing input was memory CD4+ T cells from blood.

CDR3: CASSVGRVGNSPLHF. CDR3 bases: TGTGCCAGCAGTGTAGGCAGGGTCGGCAATTCACCCCTCCACTTT. This chain links TRBV2 with TRBJ1-6; TRBD1 is a possible D gene (5 bases). V lost 4 bases and J 7 bases, leaving 14 bases between the germline ends. CDR3 length: 15 amino acids. Germline V gene lookup returns CDR1 SNHLY and CDR2 FYNNEI.